Below, 19 T cell receptor beta chains from the same sample are listed, as sequenced in a study of shared clonotypes between healthy human individuals. The table came from immunoSEQ multiplex PCR; TCRdb's copy has only in-frame clones and leaves some out. The table records some 2,500,000 clones, around 92% of them present only once. The sample taken for sequencing was naive CD4+ T cells from PBMCs. The subset is: CD45RA+ positively selected. The receptors originated from a man aged 18 to 30 in good health. Some clones in this sample may be carry-over from other donors' samples.

This clone was recorded once. V usage is TRBV7-9 and J usage is TRBJ2-5; TRBD2 is a possible D gene (6 bases). Germline V lookup: CDR1 SEHNR, CDR2 FQNEAQ (reference sequence). The CDR3 has 15 residues. Trimming shortened V by 3 bases and J by 4 bases, and 15 bases separated the two germline ends. In DNA form, the CDR3 reads TGTGCCAGCAGCTTTGCCGGGACTTCCCTAGAGACCCAGTACTTC. It is translated as CASSFAGTSLETQYF.

A note on this clone: The identical CDR3 is also encoded by other nucleotide sequences in the sample. The V call is TRBV29-1, the J call TRBJ1-1; 10 positions agree with TRBD1. Germline CDR1 is SQVTM and CDR2 is ANQGSEA. The CDR3 consists of 13 residues. The ends lost 4 bases at V and 4 bases at J; junction bases unmatched: 3. The CDR3 region is CSVGDRGGTEAFF. In DNA form, the CDR3 reads TGCAGCGTTGGGGACAGGGGAGGCACTGAAGCTTTCTTT.

The chain has TRBV9 and TRBJ1-1; D is unclear. Trimming cost V 0 bases and J 0 bases, with 12 bases left between them. Germline CDR1 reads SGDLS; CDR2 reads YYNGEE. CDR3 length: 16 residues. The CDR3 nucleotides are TGTGCCAGCAGCGTAGAGGCAGGAGTGATGAACACTGAAGCTTTCTTT. Translation: CASSVEAGVMNTEAFF.

This chain connects TRBV5-6 to TRBJ2-2; tentatively, D is TRBD1 (6 bases). Germline CDR1 and CDR2: SGHDT and YYEEEE. Between the trimmed V and J ends, which lost 4 bases and 3 bases, there was a span of 16 bases. The CDR3 contains 16 residues. The CDR3 bases are TGTGCCAGCAGCGCGAATTCCGGACAGTACACCGGGGAGCTGTTTTTT. It is translated as CASSANSGQYTGELFF.

The chain links TRBV14 to TRBJ1-2; no clear D. The CDR3 extends over 16 amino acids. Germline assignment: CDR1 SGHDN and CDR2 FVKESK. Trimming shortened V by 3 bases and J by 4 bases, and 18 bases separated the two germline ends. The CDR3 DNA is TGTGCCAGCAGCCAGTCACCCGACTTGTTTTCCTATGGCTACACCTTC. Its protein product is CASSQSPDLFSYGYTF.

The rearrangement uses TRBV15 and TRBJ1-5; D is undetermined. The CDR3 runs to 15 residues. Germline V gives CDR1 LNHNV, CDR2 YYDKDF (reference sequence). V lost 3 bases and J 2 bases, leaving 11 bases between the germline ends. This CDR3 is CATSSRVEGNQPQHF. DNA for the CDR3: TGTGCCACCAGCAGCCGGGTGGAGGGCAATCAGCCCCAGCATTTT.

This chain connects TRBV2 to TRBJ2-3, with D unclear. Germline CDR1 SNHLY, CDR2 FYNNEI. Trimming took off 7 bases at V and 0 bases at J, with 17 bases between the two ends. The CDR3 is made up of 16 amino acids. The CDR3 DNA follows: TGTGCCAGCAAGTTCGAACAGTCAACTAGCACAGATACGCAGTATTTT. Translated, it gives CASKFEQSTSTDTQYF.

The chain links TRBV14 to TRBJ2-7, with TRBD1 identical over 10 bases. The CDR3 runs to 15 residues. Germline trimming cut 1 base from V and 2 bases from J; bases unmatched to any gene: 2. Germline V gives CDR1 SGHDN, CDR2 FVKESK. DNA for the CDR3: TGTGCCAGCAGCCAAGGCGGACAGGGGGCCTACGAGCAGTACTTC. Encoded protein: CASSQGGQGAYEQYF.

CDR3 in DNA: TGTGCCAGCAGTGAAGCAGGGCAGGAAGCTTTCTTT. Residues: CASSEAGQEAFF. The V gene is TRBV6-1, the J gene TRBJ1-1, with D uncertain. With 0 bases removed from V and 8 bases from J, the gap between germline ends came to 7 bases. Germline CDR1 reads MNHNS; CDR2 reads SASEGT. The CDR3 sequence is 12 residues long.

CDR3 DNA: TGTGCCAGCAGTTCGTCGACAGGGTCCTATGGCTACACCTTC. Translating it yields CASSSSTGSYGYTF. This chain links TRBV28 with TRBJ1-2; 7 nucleotides match TRBD1. Germline CDR1 reads MDHEN; CDR2 reads SYDVKM. The CDR3 is made up of 14 amino acids. The V and J ends lost 4 bases and 4 bases, in that order; junction bases with no gene match: 6.

This clone was counted once. The chain uses TRBV28 and TRBJ2-4; no clear D. V gave up 8 bases and J gave up 8 bases, with 13 bases separating them. The CDR3 runs 12 residues. Germline assignment: CDR1 MDHEN and CDR2 SYDVKM. CDR3 region: CASATPADIQYF. In nucleotides, the CDR3 is TGTGCCAGCGCTACTCCGGCCGACATTCAGTACTTC.

This chain joins TRBV5-1 and TRBJ1-1, with TRBD1 identical over 9 bases. In germline, CDR1 is SGHRS, CDR2 YFSETQ. Trimming cost V 4 bases and J 5 bases; bases outside gene matches: 9. The CDR3 extends over 15 amino acids. CDR3 sequence reads: CASSQGQGGSTEAFF. The CDR3 DNA reads TGCGCCAGCAGCCAGGGACAGGGTGGTTCAACTGAAGCTTTCTTT. The full variable domain, in which reference TRBV5-1 and TRBJ1-1 provide the parts outside the CDR3, is KAGVTQTPRYLIKTRGQQVTLSCSPISGHRSVSWYQQTPGQGLQFLFEYFSETQRNKGNFPGRFSGRQFSNSRSEMNVSTLELGDSALYLCASSQGQGGSTEAFFGQGTRLTVV.

This clone was seen only a few times. V is TRBV27 and J is TRBJ1-5; a possible D gene is TRBD1 (6 bases). The CDR3 has 15 residues. Germline CDR1 MNHEY, CDR2 SMNVEV (reference sequence). V was cut by 6 bases and J by 11 bases, with 23 bases left in between. The CDR3 region is CASRLGVKSQGTQHF. CDR3 coding DNA: TGTGCCAGCAGGCTAGGAGTGAAAAGTCAGGGGACCCAGCATTTT.

As to this clone: The same CDR3 is also encoded by other DNA sequences in this sample. The V gene is TRBV5-1, the J gene TRBJ2-7; no firm D call. Germline values: CDR1 SGHRS, CDR2 YFSETQ. The CDR3 sequence is 11 residues long. Deletions cut 2 bases from V and 5 bases from J, with 5 bases between. Here the CDR3 reads CASSLSDEQYF. CDR3 DNA: TGCGCCAGCAGCTTATCTGACGAGCAGTACTTC.

The chain uses TRBV28 and TRBJ2-5; 7 positions match TRBD1. After removal of 7 bases from V and 0 bases from J, the junction contained 11 bases not matched to a gene. Germline-derived CDR1 and CDR2 are MDHEN and SYDVKM. The CDR3 covers 16 residues. The CDR3 coding sequence is TGTGCCAGCAACCTTGCCCCGGGACAGCACCAAGAGACCCAGTACTTC. Translating it yields CASNLAPGQHQETQYF.

This chain joins TRBV7-6 and TRBJ2-3; unclear D gene. Germline V gene lookup returns CDR1 SGHVS and CDR2 FNYEAQ. V lost 1 base to trimming and J lost 0 bases, with 8 bases between them. The length of the CDR3 is 15 residues. CDR3 sequence: CASSLGGTSTDTQYF. CDR3 bases: TGTGCCAGCAGCTTAGGAGGTACCAGCACAGATACGCAGTATTTT.

This clone showed up just once. The chain joins TRBV4-1 to TRBJ1-5; 8 bases align to TRBD1. V was pared by 4 bases and J by 4 bases, with 18 bases of the junction left unmatched. Germline lookup yields CDR1 MGHRA and CDR2 YSYEKL. CDR3 size: 19 residues. CDR3 sequence: CASSRSAGTGPTFNQPQHF. The CDR3 DNA reads TGCGCCAGCAGCCGCTCAGCCGGGACAGGCCCCACATTTAATCAGCCCCAGCATTTT.

The chain carries TRBV7-3 and TRBJ2-6; D ambiguous. Looked up from germline, CDR1 is SGHTA and CDR2 is FQGTGA. The CDR3 is 13 amino acids. Trimming took off 0 bases at V and 9 bases at J, with 6 bases between the two ends. The CDR3 reads CASSLTRDNVLTF. CDR3 DNA sequence: TGTGCCAGCAGCTTAACAAGAGACAACGTCCTGACTTTC.

This chain connects TRBV11-1 to TRBJ2-2, with a possible D match to TRBD2 (7 bases). Per germline, CDR1 SGHAT and CDR2 FQDESV (reference sequence). The length of the CDR3 is 17 residues. V was pared by 1 base and J by 6 bases, with 18 bases between. The CDR3 DNA reads TGTGCCAGCAGCTTAGTTCGCGGGGGCGGCCTAGCCGGGGAGCTGTTTTTT. This sequence encodes CASSLVRGGGLAGELFF.